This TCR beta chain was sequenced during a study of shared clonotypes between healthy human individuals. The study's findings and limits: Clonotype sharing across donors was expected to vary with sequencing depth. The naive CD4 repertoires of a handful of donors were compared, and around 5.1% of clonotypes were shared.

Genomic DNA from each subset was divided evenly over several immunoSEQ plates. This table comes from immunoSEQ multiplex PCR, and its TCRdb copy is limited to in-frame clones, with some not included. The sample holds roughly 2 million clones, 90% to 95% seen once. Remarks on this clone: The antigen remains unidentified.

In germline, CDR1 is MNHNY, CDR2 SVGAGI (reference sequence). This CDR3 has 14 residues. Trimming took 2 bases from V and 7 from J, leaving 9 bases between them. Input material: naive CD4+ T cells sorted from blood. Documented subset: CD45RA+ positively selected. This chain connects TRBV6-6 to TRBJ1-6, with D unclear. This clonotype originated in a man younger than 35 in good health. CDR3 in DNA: TGTGCCAGCAGTTACCCGGAGGAGAATTCACCCCTCCACTTT. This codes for CASSYPEENSPLHF.